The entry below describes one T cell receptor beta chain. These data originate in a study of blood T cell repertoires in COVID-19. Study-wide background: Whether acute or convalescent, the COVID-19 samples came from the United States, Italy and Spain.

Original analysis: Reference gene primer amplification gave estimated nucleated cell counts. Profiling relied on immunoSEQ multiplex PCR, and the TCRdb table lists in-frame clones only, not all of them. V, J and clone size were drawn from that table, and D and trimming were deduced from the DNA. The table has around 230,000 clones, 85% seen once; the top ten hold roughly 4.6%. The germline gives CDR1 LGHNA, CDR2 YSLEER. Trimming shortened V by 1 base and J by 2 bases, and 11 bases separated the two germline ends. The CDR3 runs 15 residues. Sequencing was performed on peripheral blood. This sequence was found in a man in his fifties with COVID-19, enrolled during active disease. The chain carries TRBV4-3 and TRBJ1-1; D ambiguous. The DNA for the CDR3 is TGCGCCAGCAGCCAAGCCACAGACCCAAACACTGAAGCTTTCTTT. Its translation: CASSQATDPNTEAFF.